This T cell receptor beta chain was captured in a study of shared clonotypes between healthy human individuals. Sequencing was performed with immunoSEQ multiplex PCR; in TCRdb, only in-frame clones are kept and a portion is missing. The table records 1.5 million to 2.5 million clones, about 95% of them present only once. Naive-designated CD8 cells lacked CD45RO, were positively enriched for CCR7, and omitted terminally differentiated effector memory CD45RA+ cells. Germline V gene lookup returns CDR1 MDHEN and CDR2 SYDVKM. The CDR3 is made up of 16 amino acids. Trimming at V came to 6 bases and at J to 0 bases, leaving 10 bases not matched to a gene.

Sequencing used naive CD8+ T cells sorted from blood. The sequence was obtained from a young man in good health. This chain uses TRBV28 with TRBJ2-5, with TRBD1 identical over 7 bases. The CDR3 protein is CASSPTGKGDQETQYF. CDR3 nucleotides: TGTGCCAGCAGCCCGACAGGGAAAGGAGACCAAGAGACCCAGTACTTC. The variable domain in full, completed from reference TRBV28 and TRBJ2-5, reads DVKVTQSSRYLVKRTGEKVFLECVQDMDHENMFWYRQDPGLGLRLIYFSYDVKMKEKGDIPEGYSVSREKKERFSLILESASTNQTSMYLCASSPTGKGDQETQYFGPGTRLLVL.